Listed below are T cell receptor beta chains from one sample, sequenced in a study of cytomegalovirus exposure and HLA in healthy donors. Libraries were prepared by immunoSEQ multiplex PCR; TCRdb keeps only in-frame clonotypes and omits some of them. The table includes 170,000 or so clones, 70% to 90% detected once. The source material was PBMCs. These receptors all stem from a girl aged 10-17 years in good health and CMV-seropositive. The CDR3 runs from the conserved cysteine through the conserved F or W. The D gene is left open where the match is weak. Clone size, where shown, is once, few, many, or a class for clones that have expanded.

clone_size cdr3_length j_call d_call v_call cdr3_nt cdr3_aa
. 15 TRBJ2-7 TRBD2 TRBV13 TGTGCCAGCAGGAAAGCGGGGGGGCCGAAGCACGAGCAGTACTTC CASRKAGGPKHEQYF
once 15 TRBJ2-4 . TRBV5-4 TGTGCCAGCAGCTCGGGGGGCCTAAGAGGAAACATTCAGTACTTC CASSSGGLRGNIQYF
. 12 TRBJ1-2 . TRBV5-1 TGCGCCAGCAGCCTACAGGGTCCTGGCTACACCTTC CASSLQGPGYTF
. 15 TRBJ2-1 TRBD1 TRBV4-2 TGTGCCAGCAGCCAAGTTCGGACAGGCTTCAATGAGCAGTTCTTC CASSQVRTGFNEQFF
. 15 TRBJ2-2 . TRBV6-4 TGTGCCAGCAGTGAAGGGGGGGGCCGAACCGGGGAGCTGTTTTTT CASSEGGGRTGELFF
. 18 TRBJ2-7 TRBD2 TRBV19 TGTGCCAGTAGTCCGCCTCACGGGACTAGCGGGGGACCCTACGAGCAGTACTTC CASSPPHGTSGGPYEQYF
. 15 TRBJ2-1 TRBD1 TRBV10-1 TGCGCCAGCAGCGTGGACAGGGGGACCTACAATGAGCAGTTCTTC CASSVDRGTYNEQFF
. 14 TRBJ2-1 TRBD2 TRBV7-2 TGTGCCAGCAGCCTCACTAGCGGGGACAATGAGCAGTTCTTC CASSLTSGDNEQFF
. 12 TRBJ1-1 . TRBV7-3 TGTGCCACCGGGCCGGGACACATAGAAGCTTTCTTT CATGPGHIEAFF
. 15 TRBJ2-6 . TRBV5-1 TGCGCCAGCAGCCTTGACGTCTCTGGGGCCAACGGCCTGACTTTC CASSLDVSGANGLTF
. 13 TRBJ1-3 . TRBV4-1 TGCGCCACCTCGGGTCTGGTCGGAAACACCATATATTTT CATSGLVGNTIYF
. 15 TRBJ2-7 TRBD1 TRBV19 TGTGCCAGCACTCCCGGGACAGGGGGACTCTACGAGCAGTACTTC CASTPGTGGLYEQYF
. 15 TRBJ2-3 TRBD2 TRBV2 TGTGCCAGCCGGACTAGCGGGGGGGCGGGGGATACGCAGTATTTT CASRTSGGAGDTQYF
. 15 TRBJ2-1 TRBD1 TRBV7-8 TGTGCCAGCAGCACTGGACAGGGGAACCACAATGAGCAGTTCTTC CASSTGQGNHNEQFF